This passage covers 18 T cell receptor beta chains from one sample sequenced in a study of blood T cells in healthy people across ages. The authors ran a second PCR of about 6 to 11 cycles using a sample-barcoded 5' primer and a J-beta primer mix. TCRdb passed the 5' RACE reads through MiXCR, listing each CDR3 protein once. The data contain about 830,000 distinct CDR3 sequences, 58% of them singletons. Sequenced input: blood. All receptors come from a man aged 30 to 39 in good health.

A note on this clonotype: One junction end does not reproduce the germline sequence, and a read error may be involved. The chain couples TRBV30 to TRBJ1-4; D remains unclear. This CDR3 has 13 residues. Germline V gene lookup returns CDR1 GTSNPN and CDR2 SVGIG (reference sequence). CDR3 residues: CAWSQQANEELFF. In nucleotides, the CDR3 is TGTGCCTGGAGTCAGCAGGCTAATGAAGAACTGTTTTTT.

This rearrangement joins TRBV12-3 or TRBV12-4 to TRBJ2-7; 7 nucleotides match TRBD2. The V and J ends lost 6 bases and 1 base, in that order; junction bases with no gene match: 6. The CDR3 loop spans 14 amino acids. CDR3 region: CASSAMGGSYEQYF. The CDR3 DNA follows: TGTGCCAGCAGCGCCATGGGGGGGTCCTACGAGCAGTACTTC.

The chain joins TRBV11-3 to TRBJ2-1, with D hard to call. This CDR3 is 14 amino acids long. Trimming left V 4 bases short and J 5 bases short, with 12 bases between. Germline CDR1 is SGHNT and CDR2 is YENEEA. CDR3: CASSSWPENNEQFF. CDR3 DNA: TGTGCCAGCAGCTCTTGGCCGGAAAACAATGAGCAGTTCTTC.

The gene calls are TRBV20-1 and TRBJ2-4; 9 bases line up with TRBD2. CDR1 and CDR2 from the germline V gene are DFQATT and SNEGSKA (reference sequence). The CDR3 spans 13 residues. Losses at the gene ends were 5 bases for V and 4 bases for J; bases not matched to a gene: 3. The CDR3 loop reads CSAGTSRKNIQYF. DNA for the CDR3: TGCAGTGCTGGGACTAGCAGAAAAAACATTCAGTACTTC.

This clonotype showed up just a few times. This sequence joins TRBV12-3 or TRBV12-4 and TRBJ2-3, with D unclear. Trimming cost V 2 bases and J 5 bases, with 20 bases left between them. The CDR3 length is 17 residues. The CDR3 sequence is CASSLSWTTRYEDTQYF. In DNA form, the CDR3 reads TGTGCCAGCAGTTTATCCTGGACGACACGATACGAAGATACGCAGTATTTT.

This rearrangement joins TRBV6-5 to TRBJ1-3; D call uncertain. The length of the CDR3 is 15 residues. The V gene lost 6 bases and the J gene lost 0 bases, with 12 bases spanning the gap. Germline-derived CDR1 and CDR2 are MNHEY and SVGAGI. The CDR3 sequence is CASRDDTYSGNTIYF. DNA of the CDR3: TGTGCCAGCAGGGATGACACCTACTCTGGAAACACCATATATTTT.

The chain joins TRBV20-1 to TRBJ2-1; TRBD2 agrees at 7 bases. This CDR3 region has 16 residues. Germline CDR1 DFQATT, CDR2 SNEGSKA (reference sequence). Trimming removed 3 bases from V and 4 bases from J; junction bases left unmatched: 12. CDR3 coding DNA: TGCAGTGCTAGGGGGGGGGAGACTGCGGGGTACAATGAGCAGTTCTTC. Translation gives CSARGGETAGYNEQFF.

This clonotype was detected only a few times. This sequence joins TRBV20-1 and TRBJ2-7, with D hard to call. Germline CDR1 and CDR2: DFQATT and SNEGSKA (reference sequence). There are 12 residues in the CDR3. V lost 6 bases and J lost 3, with 12 bases in between. This CDR3 reads CSAIPSDYEQYF. DNA for the CDR3: TGCAGTGCCATTCCCTCCGACTACGAGCAGTACTTC.

This clonotype was observed a single time. CDR3 coding DNA: TGCAGTGCTACCCCCGGGACTAGCAGTTACTACGAGCAGTACTTC. Translated: CSATPGTSSYYEQYF. V gene TRBV20-1 combines with J gene TRBJ2-7; 9 bases fit TRBD2. The CDR3 loop spans 15 amino acids. Germline-derived CDR1 and CDR2 are DFQATT and SNEGSKA (reference sequence). Trimming cost V 4 bases and J 3 bases; bases outside gene matches: 10.

This clonotype was counted once. The V gene is TRBV4-2, the J gene TRBJ2-7, with D perhaps given as TRBD1 or TRBD2 (6 bases each). The CDR3 is 14 residues long. With 0 bases removed from V and 7 bases from J, the gap between germline ends came to 13 bases. Germline assignment: CDR1 LGHNA and CDR2 YNFKEQ. The CDR3 reads CASSQDLGGREQYF. Here the CDR3 DNA reads TGTGCCAGCAGCCAAGATCTGGGGGGCAGGGAGCAGTACTTC.

The gene calls are TRBV9 and TRBJ2-3, with 10 positions matching TRBD2. The CDR3 is made up of 18 amino acids. Looked up from germline, CDR1 is SGDLS and CDR2 is YYNGEE. The J segment lost 1 base and the V segment lost 0 bases, leaving 8 bases of the junction unmatched. This CDR3 reads CASSVEGRLAGGTDTQYF. Written as DNA, the CDR3 is TGTGCCAGCAGCGTAGAAGGGCGGCTAGCGGGAGGCACAGATACGCAGTATTTT.

This chain uses TRBV20-1 with TRBJ2-1, with TRBD2 matching over 9 bases. The junction had 10 bases not matched to a gene; V was cut back by 4 bases and J by 9 bases. CDR1 and CDR2 (germline): DFQATT, SNEGSKA (reference sequence). CDR3 length: 14 amino acids. The CDR3 DNA is TGCAGTGCTAACGGCGGGGGGGCCCCGGGTGAGCAGTTCTTC. Its protein product is CSANGGGAPGEQFF.

This sequence joins TRBV12-3 or TRBV12-4 and TRBJ2-2; D remains unclear. The V end was cut by 5 bases, the J end by 8 bases, with 12 bases between. The CDR3 covers 13 residues. The CDR3 nucleotides read TGTGCCAGCAGTGTAGTAACGCCTGGGGAGCTGTTTTTT. This sequence encodes CASSVVTPGELFF.

In this sample, this clonotype turned up many times. V usage is TRBV10-3 and J usage is TRBJ2-3; D might be TRBD2 (5 bases). Germline V CDR1 and CDR2: ENHRY, SYGVKD. The CDR3 has 11 amino acids. Trimming removed 11 bases from V and 10 bases from J, with 16 bases in between. The CDR3 nucleotides are TGTGCCTTCCAGACCGGGGATGCGCAGTATTTT. It is translated as CAFQTGDAQYF.

The rearrangement joins TRBV10-3 to TRBJ2-3, with D possibly being TRBD1 or TRBD2 (5 bases each). The CDR3 spans 13 residues. Germline-derived CDR1 and CDR2 are ENHRY and SYGVKD. The germline V and J ends were trimmed by 4 bases and 5 bases, with 10 bases remaining between them. CDR3 nucleotide sequence: TGTGCCATCAGTGGGGACCGGGTAGATACGCAGTATTTT. It is translated as CAISGDRVDTQYF.

A note on this clonotype: This may arise from a read error, as a much more abundant clone is one base away. V gene TRBV7-2 combines with J gene TRBJ2-7, with D possibly matching TRBD1 (6 bases). Trimming took off 5 bases at V and 3 bases at J, with 17 bases between the two ends. This CDR3 is built from 15 residues. Germline values: CDR1 SGHTA, CDR2 FQGNSA. The CDR3 nucleotides read TGTGCCAGCAGCATTCCCCCGGGACAAAGCTACGAGCAGTACTTC. Its protein is CASSIPPGQSYEQYF.

The rearrangement uses TRBV4-1 and TRBJ2-5, with 7 bases lining up with TRBD1. V lost 2 bases and J lost 4; bases outside the gene matches: 10. Germline CDR1 and CDR2: MGHRA and YSYEKL. The CDR3 totals 16 residues. The CDR3 sequence: CASSQKGGAGVETQYF. The CDR3 nucleotides are TGCGCCAGCAGCCAAAAAGGGGGCGCAGGAGTAGAGACCCAGTACTTC.

CDR3 DNA sequence: TGTGCCAGCCCTCCTCCAACAGGGGTTTATCTCTACGAGCAGTACTTC. The encoded protein is CASPPPTGVYLYEQYF. This chain connects TRBV6-1 to TRBJ2-7; 7 bases agree with TRBD1. Germline lookup yields CDR1 MNHNS and CDR2 SASEGT. The ends lost 8 bases at V and 3 bases at J; junction bases unmatched: 16. This CDR3 region has 16 residues.